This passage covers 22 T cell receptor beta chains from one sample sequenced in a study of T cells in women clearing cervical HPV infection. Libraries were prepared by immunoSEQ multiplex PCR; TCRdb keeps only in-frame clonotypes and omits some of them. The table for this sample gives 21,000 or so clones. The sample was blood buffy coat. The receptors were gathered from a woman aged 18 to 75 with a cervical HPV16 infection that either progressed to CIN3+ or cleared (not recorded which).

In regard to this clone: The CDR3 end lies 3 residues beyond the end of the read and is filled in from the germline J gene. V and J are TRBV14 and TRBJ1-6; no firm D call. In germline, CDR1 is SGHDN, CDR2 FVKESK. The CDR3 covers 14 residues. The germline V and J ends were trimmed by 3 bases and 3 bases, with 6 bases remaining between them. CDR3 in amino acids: CASSQGRYNSPLHF. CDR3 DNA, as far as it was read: TGTGCCAGCAGCCAGGGCCGCTATAATTCACCC.

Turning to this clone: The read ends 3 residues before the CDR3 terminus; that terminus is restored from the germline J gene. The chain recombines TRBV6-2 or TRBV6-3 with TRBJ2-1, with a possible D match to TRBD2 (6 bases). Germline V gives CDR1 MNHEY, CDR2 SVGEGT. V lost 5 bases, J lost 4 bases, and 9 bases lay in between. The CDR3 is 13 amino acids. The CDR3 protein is CASSRLDYNEQFF. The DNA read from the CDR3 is TGTGCCAGCAGTCGACTAGATTACAATGAG.

The CDR3 loop reads CASSLVGDTQYF. The sequenced part of the CDR3 DNA is TGTGCCAGCAGCTTAGTCGGAGATACG. This chain uses TRBV7-9 with TRBJ2-3; D unresolved. The read comes to an end 3 residues before the CDR3 does, leaving the germline J gene to fill in the end. Trimming left V 1 base short and J 5 bases short, with 4 bases between. The CDR3 totals 12 residues. CDR1 and CDR2 from the germline V gene are SEHNR and FQNEAQ (reference sequence).

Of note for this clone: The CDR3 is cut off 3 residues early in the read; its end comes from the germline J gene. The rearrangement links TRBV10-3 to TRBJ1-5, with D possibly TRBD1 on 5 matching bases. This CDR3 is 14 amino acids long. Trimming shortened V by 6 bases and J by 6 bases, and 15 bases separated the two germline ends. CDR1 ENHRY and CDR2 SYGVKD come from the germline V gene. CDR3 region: CAISLEGGAQPQHF. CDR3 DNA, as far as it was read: TGTGCCATCAGCTTAGAGGGAGGGGCTCAGCCC.

CDR3 amino acids: CASSLESIAGAYNEQFF. The sequenced part of the CDR3 DNA is TGCGCCAGCAGCTTGGAAAGTATAGCGGGGGCCTACAATGAG. This chain uses TRBV5-1 with TRBJ2-1; TRBD2 agrees at 9 bases. The read comes to an end 3 residues before the CDR3 does, leaving the germline J gene to fill in the end. The germline CDR1 and CDR2 sequences are SGHRS and YFSETQ. There are 17 residues in the CDR3. The junction had 6 bases not matched to a gene; V was cut back by 0 bases and J by 2 bases.

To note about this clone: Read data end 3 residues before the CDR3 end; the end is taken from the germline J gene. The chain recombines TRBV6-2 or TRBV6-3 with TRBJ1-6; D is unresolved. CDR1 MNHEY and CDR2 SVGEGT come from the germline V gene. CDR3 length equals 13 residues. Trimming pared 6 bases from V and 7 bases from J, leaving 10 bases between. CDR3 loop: CASRMTKNSPLHF. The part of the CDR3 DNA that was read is TGTGCCAGCAGGATGACTAAAAATTCACCC.

The chain's CDR3 is CASSSRSSYGQYF. The CDR3 bases that were read are TGTGCCAGCAGCTCACGGAGTAGCTATGGT. V usage is TRBV7-9 and J usage is TRBJ2-4; no clear D. Read coverage stops 3 residues before the CDR3 terminus; the germline J gene supplies the remainder. The CDR3 totals 13 residues. Germline assignment: CDR1 SEHNR and CDR2 FQNEAQ (reference sequence).

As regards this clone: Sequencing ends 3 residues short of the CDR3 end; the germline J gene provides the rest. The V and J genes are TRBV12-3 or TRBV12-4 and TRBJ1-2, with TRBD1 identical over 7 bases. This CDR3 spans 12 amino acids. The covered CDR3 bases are TGTGCCAGCAGTCCTCGGACAGGCGGC. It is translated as CASSPRTGG. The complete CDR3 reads CASSPRTGGYTF.

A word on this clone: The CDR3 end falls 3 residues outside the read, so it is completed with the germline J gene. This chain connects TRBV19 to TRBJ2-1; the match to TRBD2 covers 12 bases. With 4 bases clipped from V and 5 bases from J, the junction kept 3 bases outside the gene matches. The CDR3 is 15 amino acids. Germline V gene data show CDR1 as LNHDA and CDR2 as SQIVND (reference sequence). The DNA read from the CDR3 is TGTGCCAGTAGTAAGGGACTAGCGGGTAACAATGAG. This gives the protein CASSKGLAGNNE. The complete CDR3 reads CASSKGLAGNNEQFF.

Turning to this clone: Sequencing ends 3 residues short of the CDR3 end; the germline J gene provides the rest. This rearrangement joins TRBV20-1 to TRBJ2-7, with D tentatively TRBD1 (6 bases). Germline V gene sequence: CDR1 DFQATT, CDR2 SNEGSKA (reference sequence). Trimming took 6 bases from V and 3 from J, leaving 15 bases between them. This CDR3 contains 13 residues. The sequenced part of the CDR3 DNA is TGCAGTGCCGCTCGCGGACAGCACTACGAG. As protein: CSAARGQHYE. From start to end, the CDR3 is CSAARGQHYEQYF.

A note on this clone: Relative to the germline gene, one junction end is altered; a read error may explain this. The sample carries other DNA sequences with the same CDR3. This chain's CDR3 is CASSPGGSGNTIYF. The CDR3 DNA, read in part, is TGTGCCAGCAGCCCAGGGGGCTCCGGAAACACA. The rearrangement links TRBV7-2 to TRBJ1-3, with 8 nucleotides matching TRBD1. Read coverage stops 3 residues before the CDR3 terminus; the germline J gene supplies the remainder. CDR1 is SGHTA, CDR2 FQGNSA, per germline. The CDR3 is 14 amino acids.

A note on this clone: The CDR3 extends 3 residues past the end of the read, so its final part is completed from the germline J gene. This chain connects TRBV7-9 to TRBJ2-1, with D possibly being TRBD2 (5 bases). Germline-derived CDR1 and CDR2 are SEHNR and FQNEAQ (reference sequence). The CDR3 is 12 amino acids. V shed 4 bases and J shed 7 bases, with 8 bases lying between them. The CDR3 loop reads CASSSRGNEQFF. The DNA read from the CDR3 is TGTGCCAGCAGCTCCCGGGGAAATGAG.

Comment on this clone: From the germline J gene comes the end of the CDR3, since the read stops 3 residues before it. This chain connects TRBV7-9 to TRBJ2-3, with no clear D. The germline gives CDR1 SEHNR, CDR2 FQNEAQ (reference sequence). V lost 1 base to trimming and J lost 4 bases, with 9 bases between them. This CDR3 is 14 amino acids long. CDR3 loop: CASSLDGSADTQYF. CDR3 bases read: TGTGCCAGCAGCTTAGATGGCTCTGCAGATACG.

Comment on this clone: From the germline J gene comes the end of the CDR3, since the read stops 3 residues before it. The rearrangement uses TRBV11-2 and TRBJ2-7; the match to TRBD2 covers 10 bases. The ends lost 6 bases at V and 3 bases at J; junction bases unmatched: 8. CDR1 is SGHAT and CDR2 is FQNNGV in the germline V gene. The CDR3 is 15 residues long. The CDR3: CASRGSGRAIYEQYF. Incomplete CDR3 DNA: TGTGCCAGCAGGGGAAGCGGGAGGGCCATCTACGAG.

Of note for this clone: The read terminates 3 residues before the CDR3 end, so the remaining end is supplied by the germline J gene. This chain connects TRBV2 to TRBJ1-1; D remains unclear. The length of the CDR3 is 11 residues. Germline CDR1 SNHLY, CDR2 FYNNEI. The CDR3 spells CASSAGFEAFF. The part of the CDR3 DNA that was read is TGTGCCAGCAGTGCAGGATTCGAA.

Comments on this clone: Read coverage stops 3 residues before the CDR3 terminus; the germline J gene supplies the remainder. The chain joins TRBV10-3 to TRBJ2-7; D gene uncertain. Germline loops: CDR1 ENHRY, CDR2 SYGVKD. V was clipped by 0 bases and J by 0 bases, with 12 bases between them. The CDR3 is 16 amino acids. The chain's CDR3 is CAISESGRLSSYEQYF. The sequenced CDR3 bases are TGTGCCATCAGTGAGTCGGGTCGACTGAGCTCCTACGAG.

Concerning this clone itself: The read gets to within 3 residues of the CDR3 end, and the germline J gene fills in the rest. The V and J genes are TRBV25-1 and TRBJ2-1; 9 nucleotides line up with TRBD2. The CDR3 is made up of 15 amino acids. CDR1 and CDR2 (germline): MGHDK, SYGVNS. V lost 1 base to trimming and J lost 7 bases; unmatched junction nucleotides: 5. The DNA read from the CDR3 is TGTGCCAGCAGTGAATTAAGCGGGGGGTCAAATGAG. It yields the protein CASSELSGGSNE. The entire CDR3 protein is CASSELSGGSNEQFF.

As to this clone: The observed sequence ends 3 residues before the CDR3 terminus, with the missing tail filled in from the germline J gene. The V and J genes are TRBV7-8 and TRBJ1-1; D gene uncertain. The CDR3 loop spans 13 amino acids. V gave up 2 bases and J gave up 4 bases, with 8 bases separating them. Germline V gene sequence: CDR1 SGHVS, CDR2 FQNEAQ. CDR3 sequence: CASSLTEGTEAFF. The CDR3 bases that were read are TGTGCCAGCAGCTTAACCGAGGGCACTGAA. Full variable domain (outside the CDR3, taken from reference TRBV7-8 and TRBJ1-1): GAGVSQSPRYKVAKRGQDVALRCDPISGHVSLFWYQQALGQGPEFLTYFQNEAQLDKSGLPSDRFFAERPEGSVSTLKIQRTQQEDSAVYLCASSLTEGTEAFFGQGTRLTVV.

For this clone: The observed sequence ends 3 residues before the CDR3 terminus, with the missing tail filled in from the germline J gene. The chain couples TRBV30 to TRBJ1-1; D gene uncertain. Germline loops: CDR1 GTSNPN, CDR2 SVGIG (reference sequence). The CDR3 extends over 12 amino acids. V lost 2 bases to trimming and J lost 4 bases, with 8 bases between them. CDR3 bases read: TGTGCCTGGAGTAGGTCCCTCACTGAA. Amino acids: CAWSRSLTE. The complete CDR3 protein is CAWSRSLTEAFF.

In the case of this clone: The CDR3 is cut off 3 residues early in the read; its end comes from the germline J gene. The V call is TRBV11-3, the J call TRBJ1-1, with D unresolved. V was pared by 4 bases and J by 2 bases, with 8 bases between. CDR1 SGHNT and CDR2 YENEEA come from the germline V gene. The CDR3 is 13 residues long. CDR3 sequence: CASSSQSNTEAFF. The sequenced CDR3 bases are TGTGCCAGCAGCTCACAGAGTAACACTGAA.

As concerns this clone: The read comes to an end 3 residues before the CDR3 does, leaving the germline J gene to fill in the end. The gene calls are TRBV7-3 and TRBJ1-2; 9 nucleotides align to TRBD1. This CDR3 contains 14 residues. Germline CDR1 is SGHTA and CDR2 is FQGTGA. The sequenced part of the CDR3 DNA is TGTGCCAGCAGCTTAGGGGGACAGGGCTACGAC. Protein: CASSLGGQGYD. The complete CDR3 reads CASSLGGQGYDYTF. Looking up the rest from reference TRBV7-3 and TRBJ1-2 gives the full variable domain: GAGVSQTPSNKVTEKGKYVELRCDPISGHTALYWYRQSLGQGPEFLIYFQGTGAADDSGLPNDRFFAVRPEGSVSTLKIQRTERGDSAVYLCASSLGGQGYDYTFGSGTRLTVV.

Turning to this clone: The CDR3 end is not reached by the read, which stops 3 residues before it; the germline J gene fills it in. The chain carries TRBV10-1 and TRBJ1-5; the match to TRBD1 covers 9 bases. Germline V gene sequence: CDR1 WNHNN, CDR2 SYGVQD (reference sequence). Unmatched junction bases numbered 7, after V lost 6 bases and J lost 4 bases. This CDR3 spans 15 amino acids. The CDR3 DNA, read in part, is TGCGCCAGCAGGGGACAGGGAGGAGGTAATCAGCCC. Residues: CASRGQGGGNQP. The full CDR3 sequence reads CASRGQGGGNQPQHF.